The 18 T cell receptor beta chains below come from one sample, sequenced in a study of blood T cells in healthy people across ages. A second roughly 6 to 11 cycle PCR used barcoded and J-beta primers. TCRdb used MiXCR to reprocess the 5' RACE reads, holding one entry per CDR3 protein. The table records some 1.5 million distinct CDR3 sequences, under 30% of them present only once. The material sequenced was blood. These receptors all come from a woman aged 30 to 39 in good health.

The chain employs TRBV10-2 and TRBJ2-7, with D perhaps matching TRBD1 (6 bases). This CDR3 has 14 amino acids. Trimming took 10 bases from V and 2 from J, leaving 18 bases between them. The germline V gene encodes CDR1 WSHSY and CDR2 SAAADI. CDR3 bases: TGCGCCACCCAGGGGCCCGAAAGGACCTACGAGCAGTACTTC. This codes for CATQGPERTYEQYF.

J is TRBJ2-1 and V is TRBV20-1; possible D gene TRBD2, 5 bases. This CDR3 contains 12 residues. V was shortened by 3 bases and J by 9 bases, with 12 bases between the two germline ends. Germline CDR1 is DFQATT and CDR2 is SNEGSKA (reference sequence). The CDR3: CSASGIRFEQFF. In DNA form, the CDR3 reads TGCAGTGCTAGCGGGATTAGGTTTGAGCAGTTCTTC.

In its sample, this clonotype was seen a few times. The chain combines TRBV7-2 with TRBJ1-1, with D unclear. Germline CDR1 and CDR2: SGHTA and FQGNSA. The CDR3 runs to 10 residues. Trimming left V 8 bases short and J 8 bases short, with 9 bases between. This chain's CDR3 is CASRWPEAFF. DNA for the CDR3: TGTGCCAGCCGTTGGCCCGAAGCTTTCTTT. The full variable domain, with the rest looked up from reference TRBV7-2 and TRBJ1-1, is GAGVSQSPSNKVTEKGKDVELRCDPISGHTALYWYRQSLGQGLEFLIYFQGNSAPDKSGLPSDRFSAERTGGSVSTLTIQRTQQEDSAVYLCASRWPEAFFGQGTRLTVV.

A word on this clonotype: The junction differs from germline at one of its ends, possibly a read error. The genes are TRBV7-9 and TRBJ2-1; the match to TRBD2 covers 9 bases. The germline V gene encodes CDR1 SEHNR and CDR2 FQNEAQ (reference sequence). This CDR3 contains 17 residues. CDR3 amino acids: CASSLSGSGSPYNGQFF. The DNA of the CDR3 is TGTGCCAGCAGCTTATCGGGTAGCGGGAGCCCCTACAATGGGCAGTTCTTC.

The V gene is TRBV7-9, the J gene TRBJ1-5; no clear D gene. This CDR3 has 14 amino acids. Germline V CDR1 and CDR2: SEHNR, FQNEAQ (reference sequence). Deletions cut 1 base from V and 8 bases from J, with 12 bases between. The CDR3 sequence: CASSLGGGGEPQHF. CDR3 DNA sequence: TGTGCCAGCAGCTTAGGAGGAGGAGGAGAGCCCCAGCATTTT.

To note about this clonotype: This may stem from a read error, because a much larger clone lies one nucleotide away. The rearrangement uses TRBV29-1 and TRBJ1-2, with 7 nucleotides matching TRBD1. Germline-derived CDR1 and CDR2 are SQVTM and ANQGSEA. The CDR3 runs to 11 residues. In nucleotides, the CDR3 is TGCAGCGTCAGGGGGACAGATGGCTGCACCTTC. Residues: CSVRGTDGCTF.

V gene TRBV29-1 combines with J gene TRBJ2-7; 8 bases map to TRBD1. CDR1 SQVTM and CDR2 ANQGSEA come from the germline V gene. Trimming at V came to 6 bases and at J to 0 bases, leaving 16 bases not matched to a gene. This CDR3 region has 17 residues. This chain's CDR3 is CSVPGTGGLETSYEQYF. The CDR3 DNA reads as TGCAGCGTCCCCGGGACAGGTGGCTTGGAAACCTCCTACGAGCAGTACTTC.

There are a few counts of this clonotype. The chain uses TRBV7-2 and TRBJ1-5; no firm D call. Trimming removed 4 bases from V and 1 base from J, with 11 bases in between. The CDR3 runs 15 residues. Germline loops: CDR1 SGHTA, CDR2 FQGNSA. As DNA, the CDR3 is TGTGCCAGCAGCTCAAGAGCAGGAAGCAATCAGCCCCAGCATTTT. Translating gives CASSSRAGSNQPQHF.

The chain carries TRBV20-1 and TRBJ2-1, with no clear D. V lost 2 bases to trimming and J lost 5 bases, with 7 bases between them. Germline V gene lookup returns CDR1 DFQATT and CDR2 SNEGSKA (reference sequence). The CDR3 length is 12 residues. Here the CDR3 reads CSARKGNNEQFF. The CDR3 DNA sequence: TGCAGTGCTAGAAAGGGTAACAATGAGCAGTTCTTC.

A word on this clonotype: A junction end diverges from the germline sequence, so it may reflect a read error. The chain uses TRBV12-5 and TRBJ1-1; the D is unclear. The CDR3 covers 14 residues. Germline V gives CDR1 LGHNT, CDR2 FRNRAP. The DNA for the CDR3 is TGTGTTAGTGGTTTGGTAATAGTAGGGACTGAAGCTTTCTTT. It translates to CVSGLVIVGTEAFF.

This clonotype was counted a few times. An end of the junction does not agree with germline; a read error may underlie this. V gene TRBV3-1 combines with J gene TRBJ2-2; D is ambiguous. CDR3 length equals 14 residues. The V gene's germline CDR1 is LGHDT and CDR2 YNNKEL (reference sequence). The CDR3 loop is CASSQVRNTGELFF. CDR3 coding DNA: TGCGCCAGCAGCCAAGTACGGAACACCGGGGAGCTGTTTTTT. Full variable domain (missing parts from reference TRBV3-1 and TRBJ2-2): DTAVSQTPKYLVTQMGNDKSIKCEQNLGHDTMYWYKQDSKKFLKIMFSYNNKELIINETVPNRFSPKSPDKAHLNLHINSLELGDSAVYFCASSQVRNTGELFFGEGSRLTVL.

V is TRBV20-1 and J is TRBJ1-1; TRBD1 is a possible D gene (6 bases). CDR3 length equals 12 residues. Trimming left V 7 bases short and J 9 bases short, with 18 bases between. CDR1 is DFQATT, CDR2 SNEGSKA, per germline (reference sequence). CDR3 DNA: TGCAGTGTACCGTCCCAGGGGCGGAAAGCTTTCTTT. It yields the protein CSVPSQGRKAFF.

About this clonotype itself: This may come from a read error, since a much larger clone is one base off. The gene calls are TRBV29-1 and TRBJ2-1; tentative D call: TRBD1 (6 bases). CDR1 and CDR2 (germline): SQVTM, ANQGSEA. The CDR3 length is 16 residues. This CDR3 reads CSVDHRDPMTYNEQVF. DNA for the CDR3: TGCAGCGTTGATCACAGGGACCCCATGACCTACAATGAGCAGGTCTTC.

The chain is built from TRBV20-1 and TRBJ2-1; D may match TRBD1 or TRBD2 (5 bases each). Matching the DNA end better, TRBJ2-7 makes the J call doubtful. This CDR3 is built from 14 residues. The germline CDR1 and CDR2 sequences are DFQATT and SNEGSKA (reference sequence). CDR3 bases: TGCAGTGCCCAAACGGGGCTCTCCTACAATGAGCAGTACTTC. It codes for CSAQTGLSYNEQYF.

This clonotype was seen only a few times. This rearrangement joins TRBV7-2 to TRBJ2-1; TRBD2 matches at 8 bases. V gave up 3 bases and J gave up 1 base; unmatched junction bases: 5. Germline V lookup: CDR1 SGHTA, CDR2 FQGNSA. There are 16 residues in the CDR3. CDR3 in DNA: TGTGCCAGCAGCTTCAGGACTAGCCTTTCCTACAATGAGCAGTTCTTC. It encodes CASSFRTSLSYNEQFF.

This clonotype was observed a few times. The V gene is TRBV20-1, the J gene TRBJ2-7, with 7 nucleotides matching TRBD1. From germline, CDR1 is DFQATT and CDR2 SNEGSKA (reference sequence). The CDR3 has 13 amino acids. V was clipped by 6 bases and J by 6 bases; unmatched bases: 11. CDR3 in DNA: TGCAGTGCAGACGTTAACAGGGGCTTCGAGCAGTACTTC. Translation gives CSADVNRGFEQYF.

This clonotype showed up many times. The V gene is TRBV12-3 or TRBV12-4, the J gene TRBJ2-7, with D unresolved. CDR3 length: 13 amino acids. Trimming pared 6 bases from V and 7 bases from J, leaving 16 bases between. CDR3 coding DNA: TGTGCCAGCAGCGGTTCGCGCCTACGGGAGCAGTACTTC. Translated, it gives CASSGSRLREQYF.

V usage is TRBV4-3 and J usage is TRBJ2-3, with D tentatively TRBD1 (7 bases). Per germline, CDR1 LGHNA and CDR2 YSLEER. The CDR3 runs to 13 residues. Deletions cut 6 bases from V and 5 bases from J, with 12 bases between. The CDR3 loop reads CASRDRRGDTQYF. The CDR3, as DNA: TGCGCCAGCAGGGACAGGCGGGGAGATACGCAGTATTTT.